This T cell receptor (beta chain) was observed in a study of T cells after yellow fever vaccination. Details on this clonotype: What it recognizes is unknown.

TCRdb independently ran MiXCR on the 5' RACE reads; one entry per CDR3 protein. Here the sample spans tens of thousands of distinct CDR3 sequences, about 7.9% being singletons. Study-wide points: One caveat is that FACS-sorted repertoires could contain abundant clonotypes contaminating from the bulk population. Most primary-vaccination clones reappeared after the booster (more than 95% CD4, about 88% CD8).

CDR3 length equals 16 residues. From germline, CDR1 is SQVTM and CDR2 ANQGSEA. The V gene lost 3 bases and the J gene lost 6 bases, with 21 bases spanning the gap. The sequenced sample was CD8+ T cells sorted from PBMCs, obtained around 15 days after the first yellow fever vaccination. The receptor was isolated from a young man who received the YFV17D yellow fever vaccine. The V call is TRBV29-1, the J call TRBJ2-1; the D gene is possibly TRBD2 (7 bases). The CDR3 here is CSVDVLGGGASNEQFF. The CDR3 DNA reads TGCAGCGTTGATGTTCTTGGCGGGGGCGCCTCCAATGAGCAGTTCTTC.